The present entry profiles one TCR beta chain with its context. Its antigen is unidentified. This record belongs to a study of blood T cells in healthy people across ages. Study outcomes and limitations: A greater number of naive CD4+ cells and higher diversity distinguished long-lived donors from aged donors. No one knew whether donors had CMV, which possibly confounded expanded clonotype changes. As age increased, TCR beta diversity per million T cells fell in a roughly linear fashion.

Germline CDR1 reads MNHEY; CDR2 reads SVGAGI. V dropped 3 bases and J dropped 5 bases, with 10 bases sitting between them. There are 13 residues in the CDR3. A J-beta primer mix and a sample-barcoded 5' primer were used in a second PCR of roughly 7 to 12 cycles. TCRdb re-derived calls from the 5' RACE reads in MiXCR, one entry per CDR3 protein. The repertoire consists of some 850,000 distinct CDR3 sequences, with roughly 26% occurring once and the leading ten covering around 2.9%. These data were also reused for a study on T cells of mothers and their children. That report adds: RNA was extracted, and all of it went into cDNA synthesis at around 1.4 ug per 15 ul.

The chain recombines TRBV6-5 with TRBJ1-2, with a possible D match to TRBD1 (5 bases). The TCR originated in a boy aged 5-17 years in good health. What was sequenced was blood. CDR3 amino acids: CASSYSGLYGYTF. CDR3 bases: TGTGCCAGCAGTTATTCAGGGCTTTATGGCTACACCTTC.